Shown below are 2 T cell receptor beta chains from a single sample sequenced in a study of early T cells in non-severe SARS-CoV-2 infection. One entry per CDR3 protein results from TCRdb running MiXCR on the 5' RACE reads. This sample yields about 97,000 distinct CDR3 sequences, of which around 13% are seen a single time; roughly 6.3% belongs to the top ten. The specimen sequenced was whole blood. The receptors were sampled from an adult who was a healthcare worker with PCR-confirmed SARS-CoV-2 infection or an uninfected control (not recorded which).

The rearrangement joins TRBV20-1 to TRBJ1-6; 7 bases are shared with TRBD1. CDR3 size: 14 residues. CDR1 is DFQATT, CDR2 SNEGSKA, per germline (reference sequence). Trimming at V came to 4 bases and at J to 6 bases, leaving 6 bases not matched to a gene. CDR3 bases: TGCAGTGCTACTACAGGGGTTGGTAATTCACCCCTCCACTTT. Encoded protein: CSATTGVGNSPLHF.

This clonotype was seen more than once but under ten times. The chain couples TRBV7-3 to TRBJ2-1, with no clear D. The CDR3 runs 13 residues. The V gene lost 3 bases and the J gene lost 6 bases, with 9 bases spanning the gap. CDR1 is SGHTA, CDR2 FQGTGA, per germline. The chain's CDR3 is CASSLGVPNEQFF. DNA of the CDR3: TGTGCCAGCAGCTTGGGCGTTCCCAATGAGCAGTTCTTC.